Presented here are 21 T cell receptor beta chains from one specimen sequenced in a study of glioma-infiltrating T cells. The iRepertoire nested amplicon-rescue multiplex PCR amplified TCR alpha and beta CDR3s from RNA. Each CDR3 protein gets one entry after TCRdb re-called the multiplex PCR reads with MiXCR. This sample has 150,000 to 200,000 distinct CDR3 sequences, with approximately 30% found just once. The sample consisted of glioma tissue, nonneoplastic brain tissue, or PBMCs (not recorded which). All receptors derive from a human donor with low-grade glioma or glioblastoma, undergoing nonglioma brain surgery, or in good health (not recorded which).

Ten or more counts support this clonotype. The rearrangement uses TRBV27 and TRBJ1-2, with D maybe TRBD1 (6 bases). The germline V gene has CDR1 MNHEY and CDR2 SMNVEV (reference sequence). The V gene lost 6 bases and the J gene lost 3 bases, with 11 bases spanning the gap. The length of the CDR3 is 13 residues. The CDR3 spells CASSPWTDYGYTF. Here the CDR3 DNA reads TGTGCCAGCAGCCCATGGACAGACTATGGCTACACCTTC.

This clonotype has ten or more counts. V gene TRBV4-1 combines with J gene TRBJ1-2; tentative D call: TRBD1 (5 bases). Germline values: CDR1 MGHRA, CDR2 YSYEKL. V shed 0 bases and J shed 7 bases, with 15 bases lying between them. The CDR3 consists of 15 residues. As DNA, the CDR3 is TGCGCCAGCAGCCAAGATGGGGACGGGGAGTTTGGCTACACCTTC. It codes for CASSQDGDGEFGYTF.

To note about this clonotype: A much larger clone differs from this one at a single base, so this may be a read error. Because the CDR3 is missing its conserved closing phenylalanine or tryptophan, this is likely a read error. The chain combines TRBV5-4 with TRBJ2-5; no firm D call. The CDR3 has 15 residues. Germline V gene sequence: CDR1 SGHNT, CDR2 YYREEE (reference sequence). V lost 2 bases to trimming and J lost 3 bases, with 14 bases between them. As DNA, the CDR3 is TGTGCCAGCAGCTTCAAAGGTGCTGGGGAAGAGACCCAGTACTCC. The encoded protein is CASSFKGAGEETQYS.

Comment on this clonotype: A much larger clone differs by one base, so this may be a read error. The V call is TRBV19, the J call TRBJ2-3, with D maybe TRBD1 (6 bases). Looked up from germline, CDR1 is LNHDA and CDR2 is SQIVND (reference sequence). Trimming cost V 6 bases and J 2 bases, with 12 bases left between them. The CDR3 consists of 14 residues. The CDR3 DNA reads as TGTGCCAGTAGCCCCCAGGGGATCACAGATACGCAGTATTTT. As protein: CASSPQGITDTQYF.

This clonotype showed up many times. The V call is TRBV6-1, the J call TRBJ2-1; 7 bases align to TRBD1. Trimming removed 8 bases from V and 4 bases from J; junction bases left unmatched: 5. This CDR3 region has 13 residues. The germline CDR1 and CDR2 sequences are MNHNS and SASEGT. CDR3 nucleotide sequence: TGTGCCAGCGCCTCGGGACAGTACAATGAGCAGTTCTTC. It translates to CASASGQYNEQFF.

This clonotype was recorded many times. The CDR3: CASSLVPSSYEQYF. CDR3 DNA sequence: TGTGCCAGCAGCTTAGTCCCCAGCTCCTACGAGCAGTACTTC. The chain joins TRBV7-2 to TRBJ2-7; D not certain. Trimming shortened V by 1 base and J by 0 bases, and 7 bases separated the two germline ends. Germline values: CDR1 SGHTA, CDR2 FQGNSA. This CDR3 is 14 amino acids long.

This clonotype occurred many times. The chain links TRBV7-3 to TRBJ2-5; 8 bases map to TRBD2. With 2 bases clipped from V and 3 bases from J, the junction kept 5 bases outside the gene matches. The CDR3 covers 15 residues. Per germline, CDR1 SGHTA and CDR2 FQGTGA. This CDR3 reads CASSLAGGDKETQYF. For the CDR3, the DNA is TGTGCCAGCAGCTTAGCGGGAGGTGACAAAGAGACCCAGTACTTC.

The V gene is TRBV20-1, the J gene TRBJ2-6; D is perhaps TRBD1 or TRBD2 (5 bases each). The CDR3 loop spans 10 amino acids. The germline CDR1 and CDR2 sequences are DFQATT and SNEGSKA (reference sequence). The V and J ends lost 5 bases and 17 bases respectively, with 13 bases between them. Written as DNA, the CDR3 is TGCAGTGCTCAGCCGGGGCCTTTGACTTTC. It encodes CSAQPGPLTF.

This clonotype was recorded many times. The J gene is TRBJ2-3, the V gene TRBV6-2 or TRBV6-3, with TRBD2 matching over 11 bases. CDR1 and CDR2 (germline): MNHEY, SVGEGT. This CDR3 contains 14 residues. V dropped 6 bases and J dropped 8; count of bases not matched to a gene: 7. For the CDR3, the DNA is TGTGCCAGCAGCCAAACTAGCGGGAGCGGTACGCAGTATTTT. Residues: CASSQTSGSGTQYF.

Ten or more counts support this clonotype. The J gene is TRBJ2-7, the V gene TRBV11-2; 8 nucleotides line up with TRBD2. V lost 5 bases and J lost 4; bases outside the gene matches: 7. Germline V lookup: CDR1 SGHAT, CDR2 FQNNGV. The CDR3 has 14 residues. The CDR3 DNA reads TGTGCCAGCAGCCGGACTAGCTTCGGGTACGAGCAGTACTTC. Translation gives CASSRTSFGYEQYF.

As regards this clonotype: This clone may be a read error of a much larger clone one base away. The gene calls are TRBV3-1 and TRBJ1-2, with D maybe TRBD1 (6 bases). The germline gives CDR1 LGHDT, CDR2 YNNKEL (reference sequence). This CDR3 comprises 15 residues. This chain's CDR3 is CVSSQGSGVGYGYTF. DNA of the CDR3: TGTGTCAGCAGCCAAGGTTCAGGGGTGGGCTATGGCTACACCTTC. Together with reference TRBV3-1 and TRBJ1-2, the CDR3 gives the full variable domain: DTAVSQTPKYLVTQMGNDKSIKCEQNLGHDTMYWYKQDSKKFLKIMFSYNNKELIINETVPNRFSPKSPDKAHLNLHINSLELGDSAVYFCVSSQGSGVGYGYTFGSGTRLTVV.

This clonotype was counted ten times or more. CDR3 coding DNA: TGTGCCAGCAGCGGCCGCGTGAGGGGGAAGAACACCGGGGAGCTGTTTTTT. This gives the protein CASSGRVRGKNTGELFF. V gene TRBV7-2 combines with J gene TRBJ2-2, with a weak D call TRBD1 (6 bases). Per germline, CDR1 SGHTA and CDR2 FQGNSA. V lost 5 bases, J lost 1 base, and 17 bases lay in between. The length of the CDR3 is 17 residues.

There are a few counts of this clonotype. The chain carries TRBV19 and TRBJ2-1; D remains ambiguous. V was shortened by 3 bases and J by 3 bases, with 9 bases between the two germline ends. Germline lookup yields CDR1 LNHDA and CDR2 SQIVND (reference sequence). The CDR3 is made up of 14 amino acids. The CDR3 spells CASSIARGYNEQFF. CDR3 nucleotide sequence: TGTGCCAGTAGTATCGCAAGAGGCTACAATGAGCAGTTCTTC.

As to this clonotype: A read error is possible here, since a much larger clone lies one base away. The chain combines TRBV7-2 with TRBJ2-7; 11 bases are shared with TRBD2. There are 18 residues in the CDR3. Germline V CDR1 and CDR2: SGHTA, FQGNSA. With V trimmed by 5 bases and J by 7 bases, 19 bases remained unmatched. CDR3 sequence: CASSRGLAERSSYNEQYF. CDR3 in DNA: TGTGCCAGCAGCCGGGGACTAGCGGAAAGGAGCTCCTACAATGAGCAGTACTTC.

This clonotype showed up many times. The V gene is TRBV3-1, the J gene TRBJ2-3, with a tentative D call TRBD1 (7 bases). The germline V gene has CDR1 LGHDT and CDR2 YNNKEL (reference sequence). V was pared by 2 bases and J by 3 bases, with 9 bases between. The length of the CDR3 is 14 residues. The CDR3 is CASSQPGGTDTQYF. CDR3 nucleotide sequence: TGTGCCAGCAGCCAACCAGGGGGGACAGATACGCAGTATTTT.

This clonotype was found many times. The CDR3 sequence: CSATVPREGSNEQFF. The CDR3 region has the DNA TGCAGTGCTACAGTCCCGCGGGAGGGCAGCAATGAGCAGTTCTTC. The V gene is TRBV20-1, the J gene TRBJ2-1; 9 bases are a match to TRBD2. CDR1 and CDR2 from the germline V gene are DFQATT and SNEGSKA (reference sequence). This CDR3 is 15 amino acids long. With V trimmed by 4 bases and J by 6 bases, 10 bases remained unmatched.

A remark on this clonotype: One end of the junction is discordant with germline, which a read error may explain. The chain carries TRBV6-1 and TRBJ1-5; possibly TRBD1 for D (6 bases). Germline lookup yields CDR1 MNHNS and CDR2 SASEGT. The CDR3 sequence is 14 residues long. CDR3 nucleotides: TGTGCCACAAGGACAGTTTATAGCAATAAGCCCCAGCATTTT. Amino acids: CATRTVYSNKPQHF.

The CDR3 region has the DNA TGTGCCAGCAGCTCCGGGACAGGGACCTACGAGCAGTACTTC. This encodes CASSSGTGTYEQYF. The rearrangement uses TRBV7-9 and TRBJ2-7; 9 positions match TRBD1. CDR3 length equals 14 residues. V trimming: 4 bases; J trimming: 2 bases; junction bases outside the gene matches: 3. The germline V gene encodes CDR1 SEHNR and CDR2 FQNEAQ (reference sequence).

This clonotype was seen repeatedly, ten times or more. V usage is TRBV18 and J usage is TRBJ2-7, with D uncertain. The germline CDR1 and CDR2 sequences are KGHSH and LQKENI. The length of the CDR3 is 14 residues. Trimming took 3 bases from V and 1 from J, leaving 10 bases between them. CDR3 sequence reads: CASSPPTDSYEQYF. DNA of the CDR3: TGTGCCAGCTCACCCCCGACTGATTCCTACGAGCAGTACTTC. Full variable domain (missing parts from reference TRBV18 and TRBJ2-7): NAGVMQNPRHLVRRRGQEARLRCSPMKGHSHVYWYRQLPEEGLKFMVYLQKENIIDESGMPKERFSAEFPKEGPSILRIQQVVRGDSAAYFCASSPPTDSYEQYFGPGTRLTVT.

This clonotype was seen many times. The gene calls are TRBV2 and TRBJ2-1; possibly TRBD2 for D (6 bases). Germline CDR1 and CDR2: SNHLY and FYNNEI. CDR3 length: 14 amino acids. The V gene lost 7 bases and the J gene lost 5 bases, with 15 bases spanning the gap. CDR3: CASKDPGVDNEQFF. Written as DNA, the CDR3 is TGTGCCAGCAAAGACCCGGGGGTCGACAATGAGCAGTTCTTC.

CDR3 sequence: CASSRPKGLATNEKLFF. CDR3 coding DNA: TGTGCCAGCAGTCGACCTAAAGGGCTTGCAACTAATGAAAAACTGTTTTTT. The rearrangement joins TRBV28 to TRBJ1-4; D remains unclear. This CDR3 comprises 17 residues. Germline values: CDR1 MDHEN, CDR2 SYDVKM. V was shortened by 5 bases and J by 0 bases, with 16 bases between the two germline ends.